The clone carrying this T cell receptor (beta chain) was detected only once. The antigen remains undetermined. This entry is derived from a study of cytomegalovirus exposure and HLA in healthy donors. Study observations and caveats: A later look showed TCR association rates differing by HLA locus, highest for DRB1 and lowest for HLA-C.

With 3 bases clipped from V and 6 bases from J, the junction kept 4 bases outside the gene matches. Germline CDR1 is GTSNPN and CDR2 is SVGIG (reference sequence). The CDR3 length is 13 residues. PCR involved 60 Vbeta and 13 Jbeta primers. The repertoire was sequenced with immunoSEQ multiplex PCR; TCRdb's copy has only in-frame clones and lacks some. The sample consists of 75,000 to 100,000 clones, about 80% of them appearing once. V and J are TRBV30 and TRBJ1-5, with 8 bases fitting TRBD1. Sequencing used PBMCs. This receptor was taken from a man aged 25-45 years in good health and CMV-seronegative. Here the CDR3 DNA reads TGTGCCTGGAGGCGACAGGGGAGTCAGCCCCAGCATTTT. Amino acid sequence: CAWRRQGSQPQHF. The full variable domain, rest sourced from reference TRBV30 and TRBJ1-5, is SQTIHQWPATLVQPVGSPLSLECTVEGTSNPNLYWYRQAAGRGLQLLFYSVGIGQISSEVPQNLSASRPQDRQFILSSKKLLLSDSGFYLCAWRRQGSQPQHFGDGTRLSIL.